Listed below are T cell receptor beta chains from one sample, sequenced in a study of blood T cell repertoires in COVID-19. Libraries were prepared by immunoSEQ multiplex PCR; TCRdb keeps only in-frame clonotypes and omits some of them. Of tens of thousands of clones listed, 75% to 85% are singletons. Input material: peripheral blood. These receptors all stem from a man of 80 years or more with acute or convalescent COVID-19. Each CDR3 is given with its conserved first and last residue. The D gene is left open where the match is weak. Clone size is given for some rows only: seen once, a few or many times, or a class if the clone is expanded.

j_call | d_call | v_call | clone_size | cdr3_aa | cdr3_nt
TRBJ1-4 | - | TRBV5-1 | - | CASSLMRGNNEKLFF | TGCGCCAGCAGCTTGATGAGGGGGAATAATGAAAAACTGTTTTTT
TRBJ1-1 | - | TRBV5-5 | - | CASSLLTTLNTEAFF | TGTGCCAGCAGCTTACTAACCACCTTGAACACTGAAGCTTTCTTT
TRBJ1-5 | TRBD1 | TRBV2 | - | CASSGDRGNQPQHF | TGTGCCAGCAGCGGGGACAGGGGCAATCAGCCCCAGCATTTT
TRBJ2-2 | - | TRBV10-3 | - | CAISDPGHGQLGRLFF | TGTGCCATCAGTGATCCCGGACACGGCCAACTCGGCCGGCTGTTTTTT
TRBJ1-6 | - | TRBV11-2 | few | CASSLDENSPLHF | TGTGCCAGCAGCTTAGATGAGAATTCACCCCTCCACTTT
TRBJ2-2 | TRBD2 | TRBV4-1 | once | CASSQDQSGGRRRDTGELFF | TGCGCCAGCAGCCAAGATCAAAGCGGCGGGAGAAGGCGGGACACCGGGGAGCTGTTTTTT
TRBJ1-1 | - | TRBV18 | - | CASSPNSQVSSEAFF | TGTGCCAGCTCACCTAATTCACAGGTTTCATCTGAAGCTTTCTTT
TRBJ2-7 | - | TRBV3-1/TRBV3-2 | - | CASSQGRGSYEQYF | TGTGCCAGCAGCCAAGGGCGGGGCTCCTACGAGCAGTACTTC
TRBJ2-7 | - | TRBV18 | - | CASSNLHSRRNEQYF | TGTGCCAGCTCCAACCTGCACAGCCGCAGGAACGAGCAGTACTTC
TRBJ1-6 | - | TRBV11-1 | - | CASSPGGASSPLHF | TGTGCCAGCAGCCCCGGGGGGGCGAGTTCACCCCTCCACTTT
TRBJ2-7 | TRBD2 | TRBV10-1 | - | CASSDGGEQYF | TGCGCCAGCAGCGACGGGGGGGAGCAGTACTTC
TRBJ1-5 | - | TRBV19 | - | CASTPGQPSNQPQHF | TGTGCCAGTACCCCTGGACAGCCTAGCAATCAGCCCCAGCATTTT
TRBJ1-3 | - | TRBV7-2 | - | CASSLAGGGGNTIYF | TGTGCCAGCAGCTTAGCCGGGGGGGGCGGAAACACCATATATTTT
TRBJ2-4 | - | TRBV28 | - | CASSTGLWSKNIQYF | TGTGCCAGCAGTACTGGTTTATGGAGCAAAAACATTCAGTACTTC
TRBJ2-3 | - | TRBV7-2 | - | CASSTSLRGTDTQYF | TGTGCCAGCAGCACCTCCCTAAGGGGGACAGATACGCAGTATTTT
TRBJ2-2 | TRBD1 | TRBV7-9 | - | CASSSGTGGGGELFF | TGTGCCAGCAGCTCGGGGACAGGGGGCGGCGGGGAGCTGTTTTTT
TRBJ1-4 | - | TRBV5-5 | - | CASSLGSGHANEKLFF | TGTGCCAGCAGCTTGGGGTCGGGACACGCTAATGAAAAACTGTTTTTT
TRBJ2-1 | TRBD1 | TRBV5-1 | once | CASSLGTGWNEQFF | TGCGCCAGCAGCTTGGGGACAGGGTGGAATGAGCAGTTCTTC
TRBJ1-1 | - | TRBV7-3 | - | CASSLNSGPSTEAFF | TGTGCCAGCAGCTTAAATTCAGGGCCGAGCACTGAAGCTTTCTTT
TRBJ1-1 | - | TRBV10-2 | - | CASTEAGSEAFF | TGCGCCAGCACAGAAGCAGGGTCAGAAGCTTTCTTT
TRBJ2-5 | - | TRBV5-4 | few | CASSLGQRAEETQYF | TGTGCCAGCAGCTTGGGGCAGCGGGCGGAAGAGACCCAGTACTTC
TRBJ1-3 | - | TRBV6-5 | - | CASSPIVSGNTIYF | TGTGCCAGCAGCCCCATTGTGTCTGGAAACACCATATATTTT
TRBJ1-6 | TRBD1 | TRBV19 | - | CASSMLTRGSTYNSPLHF | TGTGCCAGTAGTATGCTAACCAGGGGGTCGACCTATAATTCACCCCTCCACTTT
TRBJ2-3 | - | TRBV7-2 | - | CASSLVVMSGSTDTQYF | TGTGCCAGCAGCTTAGTTGTGATGAGCGGAAGCACAGATACGCAGTATTTT
TRBJ2-7 | - | TRBV12-1 | - | CASSFWTGGSAEQYF | TGTGCCAGCAGCTTTTGGACAGGGGGCTCTGCGGAGCAGTACTTC
TRBJ2-3 | TRBD1 | TRBV15 | - | CATSISGTGGADTQYF | TGTGCCACCAGCATATCCGGGACAGGGGGCGCAGATACGCAGTATTTT
TRBJ2-7 | - | TRBV7-9 | - | CASSLFRESLYEQYF | TGTGCCAGCAGCTTATTCAGGGAATCCCTCTACGAGCAGTACTTC
TRBJ2-5 | TRBD2 | TRBV27 | - | CASSPSSRGGGALGGETQYF | TGTGCCAGCAGTCCCTCCTCCCGGGGCGGGGGGGCCCTTGGAGGAGAGACCCAGTACTTC
TRBJ1-1 | TRBD1 | TRBV4-3 | few | CASSQVLTRGQLGEAFF | TGCGCCAGCAGCCAAGTCCTAACCAGGGGGCAGTTAGGTGAAGCTTTCTTT
TRBJ2-7 | TRBD1 | TRBV7-9 | - | CASSSTGGGYEQYF | TGTGCCAGCAGCTCTACAGGGGGCGGGTACGAGCAGTACTTC
TRBJ2-7 | TRBD1 | TRBV18 | once | CASSEADRGYEQYF | TGTGCCAGCTCAGAAGCGGACAGGGGCTACGAGCAGTACTTC
TRBJ1-2 | - | TRBV7-2 | few | CASSETVANYGYTF | TGTGCCAGCAGCGAGACAGTTGCGAACTATGGCTACACCTTC
TRBJ1-4 | - | TRBV21-1 | - | CASSARGEKLFF | TGTGCCAGCAGCGCCAGGGGTGAAAAACTGTTTTTT
TRBJ1-6 | - | TRBV10-3 | - | CAISERGSDNSPLHF | TGTGCCATCAGTGAGAGGGGTTCTGACAATTCACCCCTCCACTTT
TRBJ2-5 | - | TRBV19 | - | CASSIGSAAQETQYF | TGTGCCAGTAGTATAGGGTCGGCGGCGCAAGAGACCCAGTACTTC
TRBJ1-1 | - | TRBV19 | - | CASRRGITEAFF | TGTGCCAGTAGACGAGGGATCACTGAAGCTTTCTTT
TRBJ2-5 | - | TRBV7-3 | - | CASSLDGGATQTQYF | TGTGCCAGCAGCTTAGATGGGGGCGCGACGCAGACCCAGTACTTC